This entry lists 8 T cell receptor beta chains sequenced from one sample in a study of blood T cell repertoires in COVID-19. Sequencing used immunoSEQ multiplex PCR; TCRdb keeps in-frame clones, though not all of them. In the table there are approximately 200,000 clones, around four fifths of which are singletons. Sequenced sample: peripheral blood. Receptor source: a woman in her fifties or sixties who had recovered from COVID-19.

The chain uses TRBV4-3 and TRBJ2-3, with 12 bases lining up with TRBD2. CDR1 is LGHNA and CDR2 is YSLEER in the germline V gene. V lost 0 bases, J lost 6 bases, and 7 bases stayed unmatched. CDR3 length equals 17 residues. The CDR3, as DNA: TGCGCCAGCAGCCAAGATAGTCTAGCGGGGGGGATGGATACGCAGTATTTT. Translation gives CASSQDSLAGGMDTQYF.

A single count supports this clone. The genes are TRBV6-6 and TRBJ2-7; the match to TRBD2 covers 11 bases. Per germline, CDR1 MNHNY and CDR2 SVGAGI (reference sequence). The V gene end was trimmed by 0 bases and the J gene end by 5 bases; junction bases not matched to a gene: 0. The CDR3 is made up of 14 amino acids. CDR3 protein: CASSYSTSGDEQYF. In DNA, the CDR3 is TGTGCCAGCAGTTACTCGACTAGCGGGGACGAGCAGTACTTC.

This chain connects TRBV18 to TRBJ1-3; D unresolved. Deletions cut 1 base from V and 0 bases from J, with 7 bases between. The CDR3 length is 15 residues. The germline CDR1 and CDR2 sequences are KGHSH and LQKENI. The CDR3 DNA reads as TGTGCCAGCTCACCACAATCCAGCTCTGGAAACACCATATATTTT. It is translated as CASSPQSSSGNTIYF.

This clone was detected a few times. The J gene is TRBJ1-5, the V gene TRBV19, with 8 bases identical to TRBD1. V trimming: 5 bases; J trimming: 2 bases; junction bases outside the gene matches: 8. The germline V gene has CDR1 LNHDA and CDR2 SQIVND (reference sequence). The CDR3 spans 16 residues. CDR3 protein: CASSSDRGRGNQPQHF. The CDR3 DNA reads TGTGCCAGTAGTTCTGACAGGGGAAGAGGCAATCAGCCCCAGCATTTT.

The CDR3 sequence is CAATGTGAEAFF. The DNA of the CDR3 is TGTGCCGCTACTGGGACTGGAGCGGAAGCTTTCTTT. The J gene is TRBJ1-1, the V gene TRBV7-9, with a tentative D call TRBD1 (5 bases). The CDR3 is 12 amino acids. Looked up from germline, CDR1 is SEHNR and CDR2 is FQNEAQ (reference sequence). Trimming removed 11 bases at V and 8 bases at J, with 18 bases between.

The gene calls are TRBV10-3 and TRBJ1-5, with a tentative D call TRBD1 (6 bases). V was trimmed by 5 bases and J by 4 bases, leaving 12 bases between them. The CDR3 loop spans 14 amino acids. Germline lookup yields CDR1 ENHRY and CDR2 SYGVKD. Here the CDR3 DNA reads TGTGCCATCAGTCCGGACAGCCGAAATCAGCCCCAGCATTTT. Translated: CAISPDSRNQPQHF.

A note on this clone: The junction shows a germline mismatch at one end, possibly a read error. V and J are TRBV7-7 and TRBJ2-3; D remains unclear. The V gene's germline CDR1 is SSHAT and CDR2 FNYEAQ (reference sequence). The CDR3 is 14 residues long. The CDR3 DNA is TGTGCTAGCAGCTTAGCTTTAAACACAGATACGCAGTATTTT. Its protein is CASSLALNTDTQYF.

The rearrangement uses TRBV6-1 and TRBJ2-5; D unresolved. Germline V gene lookup returns CDR1 MNHNS and CDR2 SASEGT. V was cut by 3 bases and J by 1 base, with 12 bases left in between. The CDR3 loop spans 15 amino acids. CDR3 in amino acids: CASSEARPSQETQYF. The DNA of the CDR3 is TGTGCCAGCAGTGAGGCGCGGCCTTCCCAAGAGACCCAGTACTTC.